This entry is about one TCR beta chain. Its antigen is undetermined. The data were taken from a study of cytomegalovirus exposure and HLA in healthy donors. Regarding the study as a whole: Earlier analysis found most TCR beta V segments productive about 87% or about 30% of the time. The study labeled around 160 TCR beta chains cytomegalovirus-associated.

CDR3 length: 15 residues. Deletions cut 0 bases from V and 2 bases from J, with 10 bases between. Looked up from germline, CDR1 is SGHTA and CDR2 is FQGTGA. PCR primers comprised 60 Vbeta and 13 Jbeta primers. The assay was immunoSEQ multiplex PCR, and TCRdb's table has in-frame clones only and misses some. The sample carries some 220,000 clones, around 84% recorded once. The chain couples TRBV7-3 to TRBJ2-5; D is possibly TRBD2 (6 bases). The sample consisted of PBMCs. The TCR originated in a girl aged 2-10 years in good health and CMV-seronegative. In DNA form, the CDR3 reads TGTGCCAGCAGCTTAACTCCGGGACTGCAAGAGACCCAGTACTTC. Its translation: CASSLTPGLQETQYF. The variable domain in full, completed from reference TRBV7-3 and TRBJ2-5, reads GAGVSQTPSNKVTEKGKYVELRCDPISGHTALYWYRQSLGQGPEFLIYFQGTGAADDSGLPNDRFFAVRPEGSVSTLKIQRTERGDSAVYLCASSLTPGLQETQYFGPGTRLLVL.